Sequencing of this T cell receptor beta chain was carried out in a study of response to subunit inactivated influenza vaccine. General observations from the study: The authors proposed limited new T cell recruitment per seasonal influenza vaccination.

Germline loops: CDR1 DFQATT, CDR2 SNEGSKA (reference sequence). The V gene lost 0 bases and the J gene lost 2 bases, with 14 bases spanning the gap. The CDR3 contains 15 residues. This clonotype was counted between two and nine times. Its target is unknown. MiXCR, applied by TCRdb to the RT-PCR reads, yields one record per CDR3 protein. The sample lists 800,000 or so distinct CDR3 sequences, approximately 22% occurring once. The sequence came from a man over 45 who received an inactivated influenza vaccine. The sample in question was PBMCs from blood, obtained 5 days after vaccination. V is TRBV20-1 and J is TRBJ2-7; D is unclear. The CDR3 spells CSARDPRPQAYEQYF. CDR3 DNA sequence: TGCAGTGCTAGAGATCCAAGGCCCCAGGCCTACGAGCAGTACTTC.